A single sample is the source of the 5 T cell receptor beta chains below, sequenced in a study of OX40 agonist ivuxolimab in advanced cancers. The assay was immunoSEQ multiplex PCR, and TCRdb's table has in-frame clones only and misses some. The sample carries about 48,000 clones, roughly 83% recorded once. The source material was CD4+ or CD8+ T cells sorted from blood, sampled in a trial of the OX40 agonist ivuxolimab. Receptors originate from an adult with an advanced solid tumor such as melanoma, head and neck, liver or kidney cancer.

The rearrangement joins TRBV27 to TRBJ1-5; D gene unclear. V lost 5 bases, J lost 3 bases, and 8 bases lay in between. Germline assignment: CDR1 MNHEY and CDR2 SMNVEV (reference sequence). CDR3 length equals 13 residues. The CDR3 coding sequence is TGTGCCAGCAGTACGATTCCCAATCAGCCCCAGCATTTT. Amino acids: CASSTIPNQPQHF.

The chain employs TRBV7-2 and TRBJ1-6, with 7 bases identical to TRBD1. This CDR3 region has 15 residues. Germline-derived CDR1 and CDR2 are SGHTA and FQGNSA. Unmatched junction bases numbered 8, after V lost 4 bases and J lost 8 bases. The CDR3 loop is CASSSEQGGYSPLHF. CDR3 in DNA: TGTGCCAGCAGCTCCGAGCAGGGGGGATATTCACCCCTCCACTTT.

The chain couples TRBV6-6 to TRBJ1-5; D gene uncertain. This CDR3 spans 15 amino acids. In germline, CDR1 is MNHNY, CDR2 SVGAGI (reference sequence). The V gene lost 7 bases and the J gene lost 1 base, with 14 bases spanning the gap. CDR3 sequence (DNA): TGTGCCAGCAAAAGGACCGGCGCGAGCAATCAGCCCCAGCATTTT. Translation: CASKRTGASNQPQHF.

V usage is TRBV11-2 and J usage is TRBJ1-1, with 7 bases identical to TRBD1. The V and J ends lost 4 bases and 4 bases, in that order; junction bases with no gene match: 12. Looked up from germline, CDR1 is SGHAT and CDR2 is FQNNGV. The CDR3 sequence is 16 residues long. The CDR3 bases are TGTGCCAGCAGCTCCAGGGGGGGGCCGGGGAGCACTGAAGCTTTCTTT. Its protein product is CASSSRGGPGSTEAFF.

This sequence joins TRBV2 and TRBJ1-4; the D is unclear. Germline loops: CDR1 SNHLY, CDR2 FYNNEI. The V end lost 8 bases, the J end lost 10 bases, and 20 bases lay between the germline ends. CDR3 length: 14 amino acids. CDR3 bases: TGTGCCAGCGCAGTTGAGACGGGAGGAGGAAAACTGTTTTTT. This translates into CASAVETGGGKLFF. Full variable domain (outside the CDR3, taken from reference TRBV2 and TRBJ1-4): EPEVTQTPSHQVTQMGQEVILRCVPISNHLYFYWYRQILGQKVEFLVSFYNNEISEKSEIFDDQFSVERPDGSNFTLKIRSTKLEDSAMYFCASAVETGGGKLFFGSGTQLSVL.